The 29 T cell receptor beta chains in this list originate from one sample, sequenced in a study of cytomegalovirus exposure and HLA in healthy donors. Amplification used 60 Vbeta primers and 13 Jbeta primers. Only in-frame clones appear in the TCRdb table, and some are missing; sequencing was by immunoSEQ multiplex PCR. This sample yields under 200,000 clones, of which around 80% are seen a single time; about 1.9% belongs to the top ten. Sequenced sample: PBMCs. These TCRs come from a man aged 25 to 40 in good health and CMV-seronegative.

DNA for the CDR3: TGTGCCAGCTGGCGGCTGGATGGCTACACCTTC. Its protein product is CASWRLDGYTF. This chain connects TRBV28 to TRBJ1-2; no clear D. The germline gives CDR1 MDHEN, CDR2 SYDVKM. V was cut by 8 bases and J by 6 bases, with 10 bases left in between. The CDR3 runs to 11 residues.

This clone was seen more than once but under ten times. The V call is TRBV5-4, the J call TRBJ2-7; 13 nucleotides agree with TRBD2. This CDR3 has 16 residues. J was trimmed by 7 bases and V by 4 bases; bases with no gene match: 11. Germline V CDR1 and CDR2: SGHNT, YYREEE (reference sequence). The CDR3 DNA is TGTGCCAGCAGCCCCGGACTAGCGGGAGAAGCTCGGGAGCAGTACTTC. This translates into CASSPGLAGEAREQYF.

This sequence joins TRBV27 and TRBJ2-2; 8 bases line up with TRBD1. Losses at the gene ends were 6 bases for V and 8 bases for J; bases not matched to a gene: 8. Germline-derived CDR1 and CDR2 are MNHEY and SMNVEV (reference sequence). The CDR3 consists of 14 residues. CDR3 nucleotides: TGTGCCAGCAGGCAACGCAGGGGGCTGGGGGAGCTGTTTTTT. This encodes CASRQRRGLGELFF.

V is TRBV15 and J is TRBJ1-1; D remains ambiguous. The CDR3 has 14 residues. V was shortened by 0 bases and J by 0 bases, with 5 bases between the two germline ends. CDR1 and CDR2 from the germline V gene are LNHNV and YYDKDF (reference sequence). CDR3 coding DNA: TGTGCCACCAGCAGAGATAAAATGAACACTGAAGCTTTCTTT. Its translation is CATSRDKMNTEAFF.

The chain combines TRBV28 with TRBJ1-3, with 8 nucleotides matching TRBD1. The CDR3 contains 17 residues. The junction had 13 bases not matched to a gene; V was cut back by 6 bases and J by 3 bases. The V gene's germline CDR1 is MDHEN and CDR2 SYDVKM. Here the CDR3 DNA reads TGTGCCAGCAGGGCCGGGACAGGAACCCCGGGTGGAAACACCATATATTTT. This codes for CASRAGTGTPGGNTIYF.

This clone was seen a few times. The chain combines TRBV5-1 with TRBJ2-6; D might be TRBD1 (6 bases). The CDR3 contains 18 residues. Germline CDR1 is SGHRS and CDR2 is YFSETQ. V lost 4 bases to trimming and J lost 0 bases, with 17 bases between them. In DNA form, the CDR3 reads TGCGCCAGCAGCCCCCGACAGGAGCCTTTCTCTGGGGCCAACGTCCTGACTTTC. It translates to CASSPRQEPFSGANVLTF.

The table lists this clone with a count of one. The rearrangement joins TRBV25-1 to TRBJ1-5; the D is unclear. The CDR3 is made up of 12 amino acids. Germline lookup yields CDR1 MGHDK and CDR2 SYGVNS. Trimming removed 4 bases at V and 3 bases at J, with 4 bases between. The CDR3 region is CASSGANQPQHF. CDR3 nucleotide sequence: TGTGCCAGCAGTGGGGCCAATCAGCCCCAGCATTTT.

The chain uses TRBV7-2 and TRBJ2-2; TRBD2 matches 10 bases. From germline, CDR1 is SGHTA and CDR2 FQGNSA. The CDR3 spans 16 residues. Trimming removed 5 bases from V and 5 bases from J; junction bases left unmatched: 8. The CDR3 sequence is CASSVSSGRFTGELFF. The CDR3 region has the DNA TGTGCCAGCAGCGTATCTAGCGGGAGATTTACCGGGGAGCTGTTTTTT.

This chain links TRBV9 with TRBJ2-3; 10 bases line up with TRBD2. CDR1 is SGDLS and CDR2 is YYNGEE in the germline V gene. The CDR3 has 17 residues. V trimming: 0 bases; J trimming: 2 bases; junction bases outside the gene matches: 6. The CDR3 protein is CASSVDAAGGTTDTQYF. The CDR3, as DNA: TGTGCCAGCAGCGTAGATGCAGCGGGAGGGACCACAGATACGCAGTATTTT.

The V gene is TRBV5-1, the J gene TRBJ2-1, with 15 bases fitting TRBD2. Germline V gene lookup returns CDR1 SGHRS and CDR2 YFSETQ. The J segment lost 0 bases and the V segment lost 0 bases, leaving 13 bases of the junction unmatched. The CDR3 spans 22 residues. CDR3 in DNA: TGCGCCAGCAGCTTGGCTATTCCAGGACTAGCGGGAGGGAGAAACTCCTACAATGAGCAGTTCTTC. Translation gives CASSLAIPGLAGGRNSYNEQFF.

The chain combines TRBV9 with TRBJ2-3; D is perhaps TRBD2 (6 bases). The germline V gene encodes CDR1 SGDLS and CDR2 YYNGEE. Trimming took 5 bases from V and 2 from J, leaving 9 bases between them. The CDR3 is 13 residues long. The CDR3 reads CASRDYDTDTQYF. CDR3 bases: TGTGCCAGCAGGGACTACGACACAGATACGCAGTATTTT.

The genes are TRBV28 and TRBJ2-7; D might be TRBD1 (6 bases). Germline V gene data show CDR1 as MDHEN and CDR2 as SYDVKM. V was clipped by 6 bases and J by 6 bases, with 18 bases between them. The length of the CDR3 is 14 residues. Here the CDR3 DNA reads TGTGCCAGCAGCTTACCCTCATACAGGGCCGAGCAGTACTTC. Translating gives CASSLPSYRAEQYF.

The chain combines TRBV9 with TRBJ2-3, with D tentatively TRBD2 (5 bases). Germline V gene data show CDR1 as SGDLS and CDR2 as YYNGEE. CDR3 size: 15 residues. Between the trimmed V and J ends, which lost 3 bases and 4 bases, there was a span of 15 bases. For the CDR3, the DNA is TGTGCCAGCAGCGCAGAGGAACTAGGTTCAGATACGCAGTATTTT. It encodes CASSAEELGSDTQYF.

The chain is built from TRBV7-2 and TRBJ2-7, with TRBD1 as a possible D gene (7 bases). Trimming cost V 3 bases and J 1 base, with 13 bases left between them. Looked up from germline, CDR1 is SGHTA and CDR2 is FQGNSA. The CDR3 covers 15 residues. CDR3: CASSFYGGQSYEQYF. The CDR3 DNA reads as TGTGCCAGCAGCTTCTACGGGGGACAGTCCTACGAGCAGTACTTC.

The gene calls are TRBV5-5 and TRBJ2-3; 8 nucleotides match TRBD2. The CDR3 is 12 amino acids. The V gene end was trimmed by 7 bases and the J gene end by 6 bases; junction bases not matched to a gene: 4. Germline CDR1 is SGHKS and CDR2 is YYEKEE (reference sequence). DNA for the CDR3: TGTGCCAGCGCCCGGGGGGGTGATACGCAGTATTTT. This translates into CASARGGDTQYF.

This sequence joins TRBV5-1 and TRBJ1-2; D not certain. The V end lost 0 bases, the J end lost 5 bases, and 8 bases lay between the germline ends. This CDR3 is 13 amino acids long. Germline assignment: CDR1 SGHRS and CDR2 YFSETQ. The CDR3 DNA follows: TGCGCCAGCAGCTTGGACGGAGCATATGGCTACACCTTC. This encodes CASSLDGAYGYTF.

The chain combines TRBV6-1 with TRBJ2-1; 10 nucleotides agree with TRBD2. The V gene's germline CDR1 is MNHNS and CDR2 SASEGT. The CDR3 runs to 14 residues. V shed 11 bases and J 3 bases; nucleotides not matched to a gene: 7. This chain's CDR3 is CASAGGPFYNEQFF. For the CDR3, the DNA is TGTGCCTCAGCGGGAGGGCCTTTCTACAATGAGCAGTTCTTC.

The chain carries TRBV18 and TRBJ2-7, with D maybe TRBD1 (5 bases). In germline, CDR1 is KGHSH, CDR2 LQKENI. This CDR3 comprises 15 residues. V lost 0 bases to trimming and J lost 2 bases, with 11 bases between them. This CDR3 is CASSPPVGVPYEQYF. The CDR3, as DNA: TGTGCCAGCTCACCACCGGTAGGGGTCCCCTACGAGCAGTACTTC.

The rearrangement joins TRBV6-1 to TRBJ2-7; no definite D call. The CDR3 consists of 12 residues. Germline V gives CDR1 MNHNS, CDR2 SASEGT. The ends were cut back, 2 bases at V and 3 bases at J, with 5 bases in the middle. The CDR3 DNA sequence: TGTGCCAGCAGTGAACTAGGCTACGAGCAGTACTTC. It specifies CASSELGYEQYF.

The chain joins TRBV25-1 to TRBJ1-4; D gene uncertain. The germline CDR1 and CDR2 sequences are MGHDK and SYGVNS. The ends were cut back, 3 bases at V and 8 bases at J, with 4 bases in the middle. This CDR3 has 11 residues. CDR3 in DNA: TGTGCCAGCAGTGACTACGAAAAACTGTTTTTT. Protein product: CASSDYEKLFF. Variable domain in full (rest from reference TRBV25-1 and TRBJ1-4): EADIYQTPRYLVIGTGKKITLECSQTMGHDKMYWYQQDPGMELHLIHYSYGVNSTEKGDLSSESTVSRIRTEHFPLTLESARPSHTSQYLCASSDYEKLFFGSGTQLSVL.

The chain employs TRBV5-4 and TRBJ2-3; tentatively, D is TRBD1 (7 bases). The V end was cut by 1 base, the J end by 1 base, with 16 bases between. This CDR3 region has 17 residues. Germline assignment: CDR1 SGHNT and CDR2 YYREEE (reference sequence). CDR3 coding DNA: TGTGCCAGCAGCTTGTGGAGGCAGGGGGGAGGCACAGATACGCAGTATTTT. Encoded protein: CASSLWRQGGGTDTQYF.

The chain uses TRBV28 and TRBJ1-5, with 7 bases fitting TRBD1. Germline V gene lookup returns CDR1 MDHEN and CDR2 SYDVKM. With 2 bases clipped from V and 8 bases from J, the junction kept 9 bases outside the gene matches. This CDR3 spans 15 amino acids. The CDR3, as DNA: TGTGCCAGCAGTTTAATAGGGGGCGAACTTAAGCCCCAGCATTTT. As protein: CASSLIGGELKPQHF.

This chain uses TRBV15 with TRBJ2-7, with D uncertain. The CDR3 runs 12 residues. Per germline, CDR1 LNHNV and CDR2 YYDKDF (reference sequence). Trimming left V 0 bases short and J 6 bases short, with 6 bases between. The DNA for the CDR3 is TGTGCCACCAGCAGAGAGGTCGGCGAGCAGTACTTC. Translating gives CATSREVGEQYF.

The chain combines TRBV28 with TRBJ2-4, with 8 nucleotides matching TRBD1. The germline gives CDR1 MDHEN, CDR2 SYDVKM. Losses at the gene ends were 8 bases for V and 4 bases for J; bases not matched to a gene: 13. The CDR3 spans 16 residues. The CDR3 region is CASRSGGADRKNIQYF. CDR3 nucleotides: TGTGCCAGCCGATCAGGGGGCGCTGATAGGAAAAACATTCAGTACTTC.

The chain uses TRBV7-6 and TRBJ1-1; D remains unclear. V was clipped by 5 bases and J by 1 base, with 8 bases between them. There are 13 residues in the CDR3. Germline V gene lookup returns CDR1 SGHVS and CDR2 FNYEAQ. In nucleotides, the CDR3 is TGTGCCAGCAGCCCTTTTCCGAACACTGAAGCTTTCTTT. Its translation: CASSPFPNTEAFF.

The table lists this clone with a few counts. Here the CDR3 reads CASSQVLAGVLYF. As DNA, the CDR3 is TGTGCCAGCAGCCAAGTCCTAGCGGGAGTACTGTACTTC. The chain couples TRBV14 to TRBJ2-7; 10 bases match TRBD2. This CDR3 contains 13 residues. The J segment lost 12 bases and the V segment lost 1 base, leaving 6 bases of the junction unmatched. Germline CDR1 is SGHDN and CDR2 is FVKESK.

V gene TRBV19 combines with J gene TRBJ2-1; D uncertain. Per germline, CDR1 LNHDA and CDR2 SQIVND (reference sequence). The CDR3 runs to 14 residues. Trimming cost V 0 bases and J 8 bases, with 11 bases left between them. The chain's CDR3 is CASSIDPSIYEQFF. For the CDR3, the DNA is TGTGCCAGTAGTATAGATCCTAGTATCTATGAGCAGTTCTTC.

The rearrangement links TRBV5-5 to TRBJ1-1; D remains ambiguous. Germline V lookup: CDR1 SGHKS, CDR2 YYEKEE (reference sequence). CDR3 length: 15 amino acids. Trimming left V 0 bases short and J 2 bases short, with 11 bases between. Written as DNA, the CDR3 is TGTGCCAGCAGCTTGGCCGGAGGGCTTAACACTGAAGCTTTCTTT. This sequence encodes CASSLAGGLNTEAFF.

The CDR3 DNA reads TGTGCCAGCAGTCCCACTAGCGGGATTGGGCACGGGGAGCTGTTTTTT. Translating it yields CASSPTSGIGHGELFF. The V gene is TRBV13, the J gene TRBJ2-2; TRBD2 matches at 10 bases. CDR1 is PRHDT and CDR2 is FYEKMQ in the germline V gene (reference sequence). There are 16 residues in the CDR3. V gave up 6 bases and J gave up 7 bases; unmatched junction bases: 11.